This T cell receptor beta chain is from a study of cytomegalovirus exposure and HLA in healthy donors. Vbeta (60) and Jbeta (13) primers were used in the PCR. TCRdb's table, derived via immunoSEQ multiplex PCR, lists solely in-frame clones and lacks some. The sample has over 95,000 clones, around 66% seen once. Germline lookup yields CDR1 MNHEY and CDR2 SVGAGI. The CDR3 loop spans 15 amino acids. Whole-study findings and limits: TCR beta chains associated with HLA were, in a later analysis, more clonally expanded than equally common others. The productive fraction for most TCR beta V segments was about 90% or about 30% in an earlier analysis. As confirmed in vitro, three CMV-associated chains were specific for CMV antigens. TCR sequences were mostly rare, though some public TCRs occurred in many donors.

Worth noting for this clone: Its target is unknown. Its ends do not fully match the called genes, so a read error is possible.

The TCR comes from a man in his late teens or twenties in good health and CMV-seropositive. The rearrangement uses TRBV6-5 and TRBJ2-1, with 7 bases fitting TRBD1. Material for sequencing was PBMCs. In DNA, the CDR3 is TGTGCCAGCAGTTACGAAGACAGGGTTTACAGTGAGCAGTTCTTC. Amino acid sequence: CASSYEDRVYSEQFF.